This TCR beta chain is drawn from a study of cytomegalovirus exposure and HLA in healthy donors. There are a few counts of this clone. Vbeta (60) and Jbeta (13) primers were used in the PCR. This table comes from immunoSEQ multiplex PCR, and its TCRdb copy is limited to in-frame clones, with some not included. The table shows approximately 120,000 clones, with about 81% occurring only once. Germline V CDR1 and CDR2: SGHDT, YYEEEE. The CDR3 sequence is 15 residues long. V was clipped by 1 base and J by 0 bases, with 10 bases between them. This clonotype was obtained from a woman aged 25 to 45 in good health and CMV-seronegative. The chain carries TRBV5-6 and TRBJ1-1; no clear D. Sequencing input: PBMCs. CDR3 sequence: CASSLSWAMNTEAFF. CDR3 nucleotide sequence: TGTGCCAGCAGCTTGAGTTGGGCTATGAACACTGAAGCTTTCTTT.